The present T cell receptor (beta chain) was sequenced within a study of blood T cell repertoires in COVID-19 (dated by TCRdb to 2020 to 2021). A note on the overall study: The collaborator samples originated in the United States, Italy and Spain and spanned the acute and convalescent phases of COVID-19. Where available, HLA class I and class II types were obtained from metadata supplied by the sample provider rather than from assay-based typing. The sample metadata nearly always contained a de-identified subject ID, COVID-19 status, age in years and sex. The material from the prospective study consisted of cDNA or gDNA derived from T cells, B-cell-depleted T cells, or PBMCs. Deeply sampled blood TCRbeta repertoires from subjects exposed to, actively infected with, or recovered from COVID-19 were included in the dataset. The samples were drawn from two sources: the first 160 participants of the ongoing ImmuneRACE study, and some 1,300 subjects contributed by 6 global collaborators. The repertoires were released in a freely available public database meant as a resource for research on the immune response to SARS-CoV-2.

TCRbeta CDR3 regions were amplified from genomic DNA using the immunoSEQ Assay, a bias-controlled multiplex PCR. In the original analysis: Within the assay, amplification of reference gene primers was used to estimate how many nucleated cells each sample contained. To quantify the absolute abundance of each unique TCRbeta CDR3 rearrangement, sequence reads were collapsed and filtered. Productive Simpson clonality was computed per sample as the square root of Simpson's diversity index over productive rearrangements. This immuneACCESS table, as held by TCRdb, lists in-frame sequences with V and J called but not all clones. Of the missing ones, under half trace to an unresolved V gene in checked studies; the others have no known cause. That table is the source of V, J and clone size, and D and trimming were worked out from the DNA. This sample lists roughly 140,000 clones; roughly 80% were detected once. The ten top clones hold 7.5% to 8.5% of the sample.

Findings and caveats that apply to the study as a whole: The amount of clinical and demographic metadata varied by source and participant and was provided uncurated.

The CDR3 starts with the cysteine, ends with the phenylalanine, and has 12 residues. Only the CDR3 DNA stays, 36 bases, in frame from base 1. The germline V gene specifies SGHDT as CDR1 and YYEEEE as CDR2. V is pared back by 7 bases and J by 1 base, with 8 bases lying between the germline termini. Each collaborating institution followed its own protocols to collect whole blood in K2EDTA tubes. For TCRbeta analysis, collaborator samples were shipped as frozen whole blood, as isolated PBMCs, or as DNA extracted from either sample type. Concerning this clone itself: The specificity of this receptor is unknown. No qualities accompany the bases; no much larger clone lies one base away.

The sequence came from a human donor in a cohort sampled during active COVID-19. The V and J segments used are TRBV5-6 and TRBJ1-2; a confident D gene designation cannot be given. Sample: peripheral blood. CDR3 sequence: CASERVNYGYTF. Read as DNA, the sequence is TGTGCCAGCGAGAGGGTTAACTATGGCTACACCTTC.